The clone carrying this T cell receptor beta chain appeared a few times. Its specificity is not known. This record belongs to a study of long-term antiretroviral therapy in people with HIV. Study results and limitations: Versus controls, repertoires in people with HIV had narrower CDR3 length ranges. Even long-term ART left TRB diversity below transplant donor controls, despite gains.

Survey-level immunoSEQ v3.0 assays were run. Libraries were prepared by immunoSEQ multiplex PCR; TCRdb keeps only in-frame clonotypes and omits some of them. The sample holds about 43,000 clones, approximately 86% seen once. Material: unsorted PBMCs, obtained 0.1 years before starting antiretroviral therapy. This sequence originates from a woman in her forties or fifties with HIV.

The CDR3 nucleotides read TGTGCCAGCAGCTTTTATGACGGCACCGGGGAGCTGTTTTTT. Amino acids: CASSFYDGTGELFF. The chain has TRBV7-2 and TRBJ2-2; no clear D. The CDR3 is 14 residues long. The V end lost 3 bases, the J end lost 4 bases, and 9 bases lay between the germline ends. CDR1 SGHTA and CDR2 FQGNSA come from the germline V gene.